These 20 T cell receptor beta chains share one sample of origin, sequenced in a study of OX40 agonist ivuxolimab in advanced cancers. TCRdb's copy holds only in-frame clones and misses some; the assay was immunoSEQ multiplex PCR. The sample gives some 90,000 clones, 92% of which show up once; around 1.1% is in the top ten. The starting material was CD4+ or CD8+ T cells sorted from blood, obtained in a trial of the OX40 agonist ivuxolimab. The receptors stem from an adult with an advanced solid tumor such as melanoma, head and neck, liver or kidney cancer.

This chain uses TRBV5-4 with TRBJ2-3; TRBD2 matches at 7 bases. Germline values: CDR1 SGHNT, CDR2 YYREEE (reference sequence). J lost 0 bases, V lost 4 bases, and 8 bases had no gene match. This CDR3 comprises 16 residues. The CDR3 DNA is TGTGCCAGCAGCAAAAAGCTAGCGGCTAGCACAGATACGCAGTATTTT. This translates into CASSKKLAASTDTQYF.

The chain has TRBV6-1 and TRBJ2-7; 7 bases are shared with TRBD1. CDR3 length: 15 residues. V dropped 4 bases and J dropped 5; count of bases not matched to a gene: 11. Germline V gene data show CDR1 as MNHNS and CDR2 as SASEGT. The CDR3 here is CASSASGQTANEQYF. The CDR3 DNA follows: TGTGCCAGCAGTGCGTCGGGACAGACCGCGAACGAGCAGTACTTC.

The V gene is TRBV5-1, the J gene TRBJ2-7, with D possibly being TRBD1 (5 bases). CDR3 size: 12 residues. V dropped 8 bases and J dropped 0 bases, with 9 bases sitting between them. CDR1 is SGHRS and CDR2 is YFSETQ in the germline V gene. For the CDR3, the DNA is TGCGCCAGTCGACAGAGCTCCTACGAGCAGTACTTC. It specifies CASRQSSYEQYF.

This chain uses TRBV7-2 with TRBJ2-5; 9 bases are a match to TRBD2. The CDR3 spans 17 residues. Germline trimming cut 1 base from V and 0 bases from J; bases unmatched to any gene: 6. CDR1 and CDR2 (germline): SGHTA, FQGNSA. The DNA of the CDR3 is TGTGCCAGCAGCTTAGGATGGGCGGGAGGGAACCAAGAGACCCAGTACTTC. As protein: CASSLGWAGGNQETQYF.

CDR3 region: CASSPRWGNYEQYF. CDR3 coding DNA: TGTGCCAGCAGCCCAAGGTGGGGGAACTACGAGCAGTACTTC. This chain uses TRBV11-2 with TRBJ2-7; TRBD1 or TRBD2 may be the D gene (5 bases each). Germline CDR1 is SGHAT and CDR2 is FQNNGV. V was pared by 5 bases and J by 3 bases, with 14 bases between. This CDR3 contains 14 residues.

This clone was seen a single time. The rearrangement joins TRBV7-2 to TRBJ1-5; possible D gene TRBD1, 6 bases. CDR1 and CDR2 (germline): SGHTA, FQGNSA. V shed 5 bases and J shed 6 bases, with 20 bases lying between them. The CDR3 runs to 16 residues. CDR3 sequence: CASSPMGGAGGQPQHF. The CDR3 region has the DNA TGTGCCAGCAGCCCGATGGGGGGGGCGGGAGGTCAGCCCCAGCATTTT.

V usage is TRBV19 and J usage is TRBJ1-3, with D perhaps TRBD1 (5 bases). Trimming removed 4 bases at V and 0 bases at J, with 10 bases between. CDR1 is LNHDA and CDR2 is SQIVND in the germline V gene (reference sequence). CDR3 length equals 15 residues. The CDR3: CASSRGTFSGNTIYF. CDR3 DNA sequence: TGTGCCAGTAGTAGGGGGACTTTCTCTGGAAACACCATATATTTT.

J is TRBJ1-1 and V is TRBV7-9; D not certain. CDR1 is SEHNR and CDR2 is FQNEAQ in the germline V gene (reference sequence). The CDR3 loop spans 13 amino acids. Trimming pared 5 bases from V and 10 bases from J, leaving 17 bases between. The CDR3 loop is CASSLNKIQAAFF. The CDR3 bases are TGTGCCAGCAGCCTAAACAAGATTCAGGCAGCTTTCTTT.

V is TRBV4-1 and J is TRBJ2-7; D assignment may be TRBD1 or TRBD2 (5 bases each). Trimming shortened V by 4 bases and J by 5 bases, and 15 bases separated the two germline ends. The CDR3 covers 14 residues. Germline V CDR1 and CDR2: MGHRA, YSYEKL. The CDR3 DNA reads TGCGCCAGCAGCCGCCTGGGGGTTAAAGACGAGCAGTACTTC. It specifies CASSRLGVKDEQYF.

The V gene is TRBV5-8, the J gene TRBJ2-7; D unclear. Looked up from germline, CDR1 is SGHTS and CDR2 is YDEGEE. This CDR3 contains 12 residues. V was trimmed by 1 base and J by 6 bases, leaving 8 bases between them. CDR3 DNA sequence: TGTGCCAGCAGCTTGACCAAATCCGAGCAGTACTTC. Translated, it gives CASSLTKSEQYF.

CDR3 DNA sequence: TGTGCCAGCAGCTTAGGCCCCGACAGGGCTGGGGCCAACGTCCTGACTTTC. Its translation is CASSLGPDRAGANVLTF. The chain combines TRBV7-6 with TRBJ2-6, with 7 nucleotides matching TRBD1. Unmatched junction bases numbered 5, after V lost 1 base and J lost 2 bases. CDR3 length equals 17 residues. In germline, CDR1 is SGHVS, CDR2 FNYEAQ.

CDR3 DNA sequence: TGTGCCAGCAGCTTTAGGGGACCTCAGATGGAGCAGTACTTC. It specifies CASSFRGPQMEQYF. The genes are TRBV5-4 and TRBJ2-7; TRBD1 or TRBD2 may be the D gene (5 bases each). In germline, CDR1 is SGHNT, CDR2 YYREEE (reference sequence). V lost 2 bases, J lost 7 bases, and 16 bases lay in between. The CDR3 runs to 14 residues.

CDR3 DNA: TGTGCCAGCAGCTTGGAGGGGACGGTGACCAATCAGCCCCAGCATTTT. It codes for CASSLEGTVTNQPQHF. The rearrangement joins TRBV5-5 to TRBJ1-5; tentatively, D is TRBD1 (5 bases). This CDR3 is 16 amino acids long. Looked up from germline, CDR1 is SGHKS and CDR2 is YYEKEE (reference sequence). Trimming shortened V by 0 bases and J by 3 bases, and 13 bases separated the two germline ends.

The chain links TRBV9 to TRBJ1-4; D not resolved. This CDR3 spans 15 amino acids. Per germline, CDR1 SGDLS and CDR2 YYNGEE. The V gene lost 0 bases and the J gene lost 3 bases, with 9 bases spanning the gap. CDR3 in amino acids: CASSVAGGANEKLFF. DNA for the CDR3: TGTGCCAGCAGCGTAGCTGGAGGCGCTAATGAAAAACTGTTTTTT.

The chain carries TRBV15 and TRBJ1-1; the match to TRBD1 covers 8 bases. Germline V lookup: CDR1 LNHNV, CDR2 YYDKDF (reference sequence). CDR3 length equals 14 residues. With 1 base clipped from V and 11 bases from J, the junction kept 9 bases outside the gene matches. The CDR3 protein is CATSRGSGGRTAFF. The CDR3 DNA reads TGTGCCACCAGCAGAGGCTCAGGGGGCCGGACCGCTTTCTTT.

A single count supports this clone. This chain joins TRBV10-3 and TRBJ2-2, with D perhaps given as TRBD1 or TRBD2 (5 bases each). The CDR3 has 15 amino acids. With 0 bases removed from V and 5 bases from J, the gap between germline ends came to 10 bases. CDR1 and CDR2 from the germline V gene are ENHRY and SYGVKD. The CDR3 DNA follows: TGTGCCATCAGTGAGTCTCGAGGGGAAACCGGGGAGCTGTTTTTT. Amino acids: CAISESRGETGELFF.

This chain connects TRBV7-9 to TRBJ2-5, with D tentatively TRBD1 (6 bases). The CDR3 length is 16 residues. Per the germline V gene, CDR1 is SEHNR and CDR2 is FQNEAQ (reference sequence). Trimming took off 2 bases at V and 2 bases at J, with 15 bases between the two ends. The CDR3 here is CASSLLPVRGQETQYF. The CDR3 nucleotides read TGTGCCAGCAGCTTATTACCTGTTAGGGGGCAAGAGACCCAGTACTTC.

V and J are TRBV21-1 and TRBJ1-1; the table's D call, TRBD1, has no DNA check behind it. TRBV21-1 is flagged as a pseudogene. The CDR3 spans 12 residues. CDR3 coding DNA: TGTGCCAGCAGCCAGGGGGCCGGTGGGGCTTTCTTT. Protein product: CASSQGAGGAFF.

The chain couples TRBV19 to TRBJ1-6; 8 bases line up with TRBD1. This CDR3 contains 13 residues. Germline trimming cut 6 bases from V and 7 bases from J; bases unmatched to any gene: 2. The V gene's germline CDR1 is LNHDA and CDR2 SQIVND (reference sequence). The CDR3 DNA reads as TGTGCCAGTAGGACAGGGGAGAATTCACCCCTCCACTTT. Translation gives CASRTGENSPLHF.

Here the CDR3 DNA reads TGTGCCAGCAGCGTAGGGGGACTAGCGGTTGAGCAGTTCTTC. Translating gives CASSVGGLAVEQFF. The chain links TRBV9 to TRBJ2-1; the match to TRBD2 covers 11 bases. The V gene's germline CDR1 is SGDLS and CDR2 YYNGEE. V lost 0 bases and J lost 9; bases outside the gene matches: 2. The CDR3 is made up of 14 amino acids.